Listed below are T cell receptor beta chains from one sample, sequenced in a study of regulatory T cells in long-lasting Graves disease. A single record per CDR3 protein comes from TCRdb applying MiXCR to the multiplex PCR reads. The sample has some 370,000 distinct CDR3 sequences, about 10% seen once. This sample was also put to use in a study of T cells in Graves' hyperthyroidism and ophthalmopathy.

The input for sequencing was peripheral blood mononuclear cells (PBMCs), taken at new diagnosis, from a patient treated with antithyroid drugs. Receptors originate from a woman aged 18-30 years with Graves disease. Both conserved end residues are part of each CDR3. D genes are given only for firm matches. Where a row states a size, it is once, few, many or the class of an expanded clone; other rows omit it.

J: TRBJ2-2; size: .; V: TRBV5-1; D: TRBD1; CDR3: CARGPGTGNTGELFF; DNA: TGCGCCAGAGGCCCCGGGACAGGCAACACCGGGGAGCTGTTTTTT
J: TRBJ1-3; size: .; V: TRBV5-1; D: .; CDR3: CASSLDTGGNTIYF; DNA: TGCGCCAGCAGCTTGGATACGGGGGGAAACACCATATATTTT
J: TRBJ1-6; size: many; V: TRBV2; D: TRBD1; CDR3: CASRGQGGFNSPLHF; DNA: TGTGCCAGCAGGGGACAGGGGGGTTTTAATTCACCCCTCCACTTT
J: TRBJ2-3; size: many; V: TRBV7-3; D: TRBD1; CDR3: CASSLRGGPSTDTQYF; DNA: TGTGCCAGCAGCTTAAGAGGGGGCCCAAGCACAGATACGCAGTATTTT
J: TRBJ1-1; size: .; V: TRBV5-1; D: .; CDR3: CASRSVLNTEAFF; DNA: TGCGCCAGCAGAAGTGTTTTGAACACTGAAGCTTTCTTT
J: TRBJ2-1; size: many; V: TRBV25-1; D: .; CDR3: CASSEVAPPWGVEQFF; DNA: TGTGCCAGCAGTGAAGTCGCCCCCCCTTGGGGTGTTGAGCAGTTCTTC
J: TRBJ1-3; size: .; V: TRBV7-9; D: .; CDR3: CASSQGRGNTIYF; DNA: TGTGCCAGCAGCCAAGGGAGGGGAAACACCATATATTTT
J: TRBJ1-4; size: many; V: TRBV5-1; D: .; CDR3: CASSFIQGGVEKLFF; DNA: TGCGCCAGCAGCTTCATACAGGGAGGAGTCGAAAAACTGTTTTTT
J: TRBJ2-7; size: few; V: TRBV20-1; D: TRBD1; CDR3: CSAADGTGGHEQYF; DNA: TGCAGTGCAGCTGACGGGACAGGGGGACACGAGCAGTACTTC
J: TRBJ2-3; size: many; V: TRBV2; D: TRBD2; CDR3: CASSEALFFTSTSGRALRTDTQYF; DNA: TGTGCCAGCAGTGAAGCACTATTTTTCACCTCGACTAGCGGGAGGGCCCTCCGCACAGATACGCAGTATTTT
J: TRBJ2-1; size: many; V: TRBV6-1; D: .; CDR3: CAIGQGGNEQFF; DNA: TGTGCAATCGGGCAGGGAGGAAATGAGCAGTTCTTC
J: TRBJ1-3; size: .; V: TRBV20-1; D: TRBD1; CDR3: CSASLGTGDTIYF; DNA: TGCAGTGCTAGTTTGGGGACAGGGGACACCATATATTTT
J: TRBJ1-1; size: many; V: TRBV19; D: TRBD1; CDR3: CASSGNRGRGAMNTEAFF; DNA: TGTGCCAGTAGTGGGAACAGGGGGCGTGGGGCCATGAACACTGAAGCTTTCTTT
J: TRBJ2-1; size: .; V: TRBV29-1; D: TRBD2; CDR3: CSVDSGGSYNEQFF; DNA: TGCAGCGTTGATAGCGGGGGATCCTACAATGAGCAGTTCTTC
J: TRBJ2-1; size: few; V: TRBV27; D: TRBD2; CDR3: CASSQRLPGLKNEQFF; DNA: TGTGCCAGCAGTCAAAGACTACCGGGACTAAAGAATGAGCAGTTCTTC
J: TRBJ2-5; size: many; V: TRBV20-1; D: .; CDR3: CSARGIRQNWSQETQYF; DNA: TGCAGTGCTAGAGGGATCCGACAGAATTGGTCCCAAGAGACCCAGTACTTC
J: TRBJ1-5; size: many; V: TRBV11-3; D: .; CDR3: CASSLDFETEVLPQHF; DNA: TGTGCCAGCAGCTTAGATTTTGAGACGGAGGTTCTGCCCCAGCATTTT
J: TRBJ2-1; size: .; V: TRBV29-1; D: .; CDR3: CSVEDPVKQFF; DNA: TGCAGCGTTGAAGATCCCGTAAAGCAGTTCTTC